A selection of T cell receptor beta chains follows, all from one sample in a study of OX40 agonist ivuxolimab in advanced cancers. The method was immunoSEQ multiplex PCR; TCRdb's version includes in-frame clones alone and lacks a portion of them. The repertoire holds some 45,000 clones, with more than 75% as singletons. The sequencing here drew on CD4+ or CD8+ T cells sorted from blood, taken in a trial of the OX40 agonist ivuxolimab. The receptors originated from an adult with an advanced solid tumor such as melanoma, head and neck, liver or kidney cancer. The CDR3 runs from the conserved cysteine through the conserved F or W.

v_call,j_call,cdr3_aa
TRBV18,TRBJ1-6,CASSPDAQPGSPLHF
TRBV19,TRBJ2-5,CASSIPTGVRETQYF
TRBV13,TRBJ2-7,CASSLEVVSGKYEQYF
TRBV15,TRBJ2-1,CATSRLGQRTSGGYNEQFF
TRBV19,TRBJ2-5,CASSAPTGQGHF
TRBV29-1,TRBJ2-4,CSVTEGAGEVNIQYF
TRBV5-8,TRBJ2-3,CASSSTGVNTDTQYF
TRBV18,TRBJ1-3,CASSPLGGGISGNTIYF
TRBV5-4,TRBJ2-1,CASSSGGLRSEQFF
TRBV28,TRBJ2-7,CASSPTPAAYEQYF
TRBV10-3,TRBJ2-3,CASHRDRSTDTQYF
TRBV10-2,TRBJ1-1,CASTHGNTEAFF
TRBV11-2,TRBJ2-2,CASSSYRGELFF
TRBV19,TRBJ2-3,CASSSGANARSTDTQYF
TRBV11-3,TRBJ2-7,CASSLAGGSTYEQYF
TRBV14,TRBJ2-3,CASSQAAPDTQYF
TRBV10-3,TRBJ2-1,CAISESEGGNSYNEQFF
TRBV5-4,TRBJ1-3,CASSTPRREVNTIYF
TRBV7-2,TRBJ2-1,CASSFFGDSRFF
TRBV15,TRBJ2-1,CATSTLVGEQFF
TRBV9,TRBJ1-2,CASSLPGRGYTF
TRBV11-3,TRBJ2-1,CASSPRSSGVHEQFF
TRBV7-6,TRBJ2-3,CASSLGTVDTQYF
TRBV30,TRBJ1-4,CAWSGPTAPEKLFF
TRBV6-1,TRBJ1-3,CASSVQGTWGNTIYF
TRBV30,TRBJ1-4,CAWSSRAGEKLFF
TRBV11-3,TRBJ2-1,CASSLAVGGYNEQFF
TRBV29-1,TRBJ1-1,CSVWKVGEAFF
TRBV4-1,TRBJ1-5,CASSKVGGNQPQHF
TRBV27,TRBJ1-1,CASSRPGEWNTEAFF
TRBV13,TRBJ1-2,CASSSQGQGVNYGYTF
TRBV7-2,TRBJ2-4,CASSLMEGNIQYF
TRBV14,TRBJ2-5,CASSLGTSGLTRWETQYF
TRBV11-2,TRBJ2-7,CASNLAGGYYEQYF
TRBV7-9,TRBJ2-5,CASSLTARGSTETQYF
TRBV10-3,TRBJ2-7,CAISERGMIQQYF
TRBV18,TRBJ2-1,CASSPTKGVNEQFF
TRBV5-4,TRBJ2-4,CASSLVGGNIQYF
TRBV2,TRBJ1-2,CASTFSRDRYGYTF
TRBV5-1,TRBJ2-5,CASRDGEETQYF
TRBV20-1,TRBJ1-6,CSAARGSPLHF
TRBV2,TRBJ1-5,CASREGSFHNQPQHF
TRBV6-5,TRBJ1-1,CASSYRPGDEAFF
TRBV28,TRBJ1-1,CASSYRGERTEAFF
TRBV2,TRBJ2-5,CASIRSQETQYF
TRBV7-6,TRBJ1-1,CASSLATGQGVSTEAFF
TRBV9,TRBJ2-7,CASSVDPLEDSYEQYF
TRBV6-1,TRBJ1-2,CASRGTGAVYGYTF
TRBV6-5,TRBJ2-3,CASRRTGYTDTQYF
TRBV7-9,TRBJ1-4,CASSRDSEKLFF
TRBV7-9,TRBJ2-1,CASSLSRNEQFF
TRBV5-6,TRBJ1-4,CASSFTGVNEKLFF
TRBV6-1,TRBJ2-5,CASDIGGETQYF
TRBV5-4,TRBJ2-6,CASYSYTRQSRANVLTF
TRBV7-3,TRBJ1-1,CASSLGMNTEAFF